The 11 T cell receptor delta chains below come from one sample, sequenced in a study of Vδ1+ human thymocytes. Their specific antigens are unknown. Study outcomes and limitations: In the thymus, TRG and TRD repertoires looked highly polyclonal with Gaussian CDR3 lengths.

Sequences come from RNA converted to cDNA by reverse transcription. The CDR3 regions were amplified by multiplex PCR from V-gene primers to a constant-region primer. TCRdb re-processed the multiplex PCR reads via CATT. The repertoire holds about 75,000 delta-chain clones, about 30% seen once, with approximately 0.3% in the top ten. Sequencing was carried out using Vdelta1+ gamma-delta thymocytes from the thymus. Indicated subset: FACS-sorted CD3+ TCRalphabeta- TCRVdelta1+ TCRVdelta2- thymocytes. All receptors come from a boy younger than two who had congenital heart surgery.

J is TRDJ1 and V is TRDV1; 9 nucleotides agree with TRDD3. Trimming cost V 0 bases and J 4 bases; bases outside gene matches: 18. From germline, CDR1 is TSWWSYY and CDR2 QGS. The CDR3 extends over 20 amino acids. CDR3 loop: CALGELDFSCPGGSSDKLIF. In nucleotides, the CDR3 is TGTGCTCTTGGGGAACTCGACTTTTCCTGTCCTGGGGGATCCAGCGATAAACTCATCTTT.

The chain has TRDV1 and TRDJ1, with D possibly being TRDD3 (7 bases). With 1 base removed from V and 2 bases from J, the gap between germline ends came to 23 bases. The germline CDR1 and CDR2 sequences are TSWWSYY and QGS. The CDR3 is 19 amino acids. Written as DNA, the CDR3 is TGTGCTCTTGGGGAACCCGTCCTACACGGGGATAAATGTACCGATAAACTCATCTTT. Amino acids: CALGEPVLHGDKCTDKLIF.

V is TRDV1 and J is TRDJ1; 9 bases match TRDD3. The germline V gene encodes CDR1 TSWWSYY and CDR2 QGS. V lost 4 bases, J lost 7 bases, and 25 bases stayed unmatched. The CDR3 totals 20 residues. The CDR3 coding sequence is TGTGCTCTTGGGGGTCCGGCCTGCCCTCTGGGGGATGGACTCAAGGGTAAACTCATCTTT. Amino acids: CALGGPACPLGDGLKGKLIF.

The chain is built from TRDV1 and TRDJ2; D might be TRDD3 (6 bases). The germline CDR1 and CDR2 sequences are TSWWSYY and QGS. Trimming pared 4 bases from V and 7 bases from J, leaving 37 bases between. CDR3 size: 22 residues. The CDR3 protein is CALGASGAYIPLGIEVGAQLFF. CDR3 in DNA: TGTGCTCTTGGGGCGTCCGGGGCCTACATCCCCCTGGGGATTGAAGTGGGAGCACAACTCTTCTTT.

The rearrangement joins TRDV1 to TRDJ1, with 10 bases lining up with TRDD3. V gave up 1 base and J gave up 0 bases; unmatched junction bases: 20. Germline loops: CDR1 TSWWSYY, CDR2 QGS. This CDR3 spans 22 amino acids. As DNA, the CDR3 is TGTGCTCTTGGGGAACGGGACGACGACACTGGGGGATTCTACCCTTACACCGATAAACTCATCTTT. This gives the protein CALGERDDDTGGFYPYTDKLIF.

The V gene is TRDV1, the J gene TRDJ1; 9 nucleotides match TRDD2. The CDR3 covers 19 residues. V was clipped by 4 bases and J by 0 bases; unmatched bases: 15. The V gene's germline CDR1 is TSWWSYY and CDR2 QGS. CDR3 protein: CALGVSRGLPTGYTDKLIF. CDR3 DNA sequence: TGTGCTCTTGGGGTTAGCCGTGGCCTTCCTACCGGCTACACCGATAAACTCATCTTT.

The V and J genes are TRDV1 and TRDJ1; tentatively, D is TRDD2 or TRDD3 (9 bases each). CDR3 size: 24 residues. V lost 2 bases to trimming and J lost 0 bases, with 37 bases between them. CDR1 and CDR2 from the germline V gene are TSWWSYY and QGS. The CDR3 loop reads CALGEVAFLHTGGAPTQYTDKLIF. CDR3 DNA: TGTGCTCTTGGGGAAGTGGCCTTCCTACATACTGGGGGAGCCCCCACTCAGTACACCGATAAACTCATCTTT.

V gene TRDV1 combines with J gene TRDJ1; D may be TRDD2 or TRDD3 (5 bases each). Per the germline V gene, CDR1 is TSWWSYY and CDR2 is QGS. Trimming took 4 bases from V and 0 from J, leaving 33 bases between them. CDR3 length equals 22 residues. The chain's CDR3 is CALGGPWGCLPDPVHYTDKLIF. The DNA of the CDR3 is TGTGCTCTTGGGGGACCGTGGGGCTGCCTACCTGACCCCGTACACTACACCGATAAACTCATCTTT.

This sequence joins TRDV1 and TRDJ1; 10 bases are shared with TRDD3. The J segment lost 4 bases and the V segment lost 3 bases, leaving 23 bases of the junction unmatched. The length of the CDR3 is 21 residues. CDR1 and CDR2 (germline): TSWWSYY, QGS. CDR3 region: CALGETRERGPGGYIGDKLIF. The CDR3 region has the DNA TGTGCTCTTGGGGAGACCAGGGAACGGGGCCCTGGGGGATATATAGGCGATAAACTCATCTTT.

The genes are TRDV1 and TRDJ1; tentative D call: TRDD3 (8 bases). Per the germline V gene, CDR1 is TSWWSYY and CDR2 is QGS. The CDR3 consists of 27 residues. V gave up 0 bases and J gave up 1 base, with 45 bases separating them. CDR3 sequence (DNA): TGTGCTCTTGGGGAACTAGTTCAGGCCCGGTACGGCTGGCCTTCCTCATTAGACTGGGGGTCCACCGATAAACTCATCTTT. Translation: CALGELVQARYGWPSSLDWGSTDKLIF.

The chain links TRDV1 to TRDJ1; D is unresolved. The CDR3 runs 16 residues. The germline V gene encodes CDR1 TSWWSYY and CDR2 QGS. Deletions cut 2 bases from V and 10 bases from J, with 23 bases between. The CDR3 sequence: CALGEFCANPGPGLIF. Here the CDR3 DNA reads TGTGCTCTTGGGGAATTTTGCGCGAACCCCGGGCCCGGACTCATCTTT.